These T cell receptor beta chains were read from a single sample in a study of shared clonotypes between healthy human individuals. Repertoires were generated with immunoSEQ multiplex PCR, while TCRdb's copy carries only in-frame clones and drops some. The repertoire holds approximately 1,000,000 clones, with roughly 80% as singletons. What was sequenced was memory CD4+ T cells from PBMCs. These receptors originate from a man between 18 and 29 years old in good health. Some clones in this sample may be carry-over from other donors' samples. The CDR3 runs from the conserved cysteine through the conserved F or W. The D gene is left open where the match is weak. Clone sizes are given selectively: once, few, many, or a class where the clone is expanded.

len: 14
v_gene: TRBV2
d_gene: TRBD1
abundance: .
j_gene: TRBJ1-5
CDR3nt: TGTGCCGGGACACGGGACAGGGTGAATCAGCCCCAGCATTTT
CDR3aa: CAGTRDRVNQPQHF

len: 15
v_gene: TRBV7-2
d_gene: TRBD1
abundance: .
j_gene: TRBJ1-3
CDR3nt: TGTGCCAGCCACACGCCAAGGGGGCCCGGAAACACCATATATTTT
CDR3aa: CASHTPRGPGNTIYF

len: 12
v_gene: TRBV6-1
d_gene: .
abundance: .
j_gene: TRBJ2-3
CDR3nt: TGTGCCAGCAGTGAATCGAGGTATACGCAGTATTTT
CDR3aa: CASSESRYTQYF

len: 14
v_gene: TRBV7-3
d_gene: TRBD2
abundance: .
j_gene: TRBJ2-1
CDR3nt: TGTGCCAGCAGCTACGCCTTGGGAGGGAATGAGCAGTTCTTC
CDR3aa: CASSYALGGNEQFF

len: 13
v_gene: TRBV6-5
d_gene: TRBD1
abundance: .
j_gene: TRBJ1-1
CDR3nt: TGTGCCAGCAGCAACAGGGGCTTGGCTGAAGCTTTCTTT
CDR3aa: CASSNRGLAEAFF

len: 15
v_gene: TRBV5-1
d_gene: .
abundance: .
j_gene: TRBJ2-3
CDR3nt: TGCGCCAGCAGCTTGGCAAGGGCAGACACAGATACGCAGTATTTT
CDR3aa: CASSLARADTDTQYF

len: 16
v_gene: TRBV28
d_gene: TRBD1
abundance: .
j_gene: TRBJ1-4
CDR3nt: TGTGCCAGCAGTGACTTAAGGACAGGCAGAAATGAAAAACTGTTTTTT
CDR3aa: CASSDLRTGRNEKLFF

len: 16
v_gene: TRBV18
d_gene: .
abundance: many
j_gene: TRBJ2-7
CDR3nt: TGTGCCAGCTCCAGTATCGTGGCAGGGGCCCTCTACGAGCAGTACTTC
CDR3aa: CASSSIVAGALYEQYF

len: 15
v_gene: TRBV5-1
d_gene: .
abundance: .
j_gene: TRBJ2-2
CDR3nt: TGCGCCAGCAGCACGGGACTTTTGGACGGCGGGGAGCTGTTTTTT
CDR3aa: CASSTGLLDGGELFF

len: 17
v_gene: TRBV7-3
d_gene: .
abundance: .
j_gene: TRBJ2-6
CDR3nt: TGTGCCAGCAGCCCAGGGCAGGGGTACGTCGGGGCCAACGTCCTGACTTTC
CDR3aa: CASSPGQGYVGANVLTF

len: 21
v_gene: TRBV9
d_gene: TRBD2
abundance: .
j_gene: TRBJ2-1
CDR3nt: TGTGCCAGCAGCGCCGGTAAGAGCGGGAGGCCCCTCTTGAGCTCCTACAATGAGCAGTTCTTC
CDR3aa: CASSAGKSGRPLLSSYNEQFF

len: 15
v_gene: TRBV5-4
d_gene: TRBD1
abundance: .
j_gene: TRBJ2-7
CDR3nt: TGTGCCAGCAGCCCCGGACAGGGCGGGCATTACGAGCAGTACTTC
CDR3aa: CASSPGQGGHYEQYF

len: 15
v_gene: TRBV29-1
d_gene: TRBD2
abundance: .
j_gene: TRBJ2-3
CDR3nt: TGCAGCCCCCATCCCCCGGGGCTAGCGGGGAGCACGCAGTATTTT
CDR3aa: CSPHPPGLAGSTQYF

len: 14
v_gene: TRBV5-1
d_gene: .
abundance: .
j_gene: TRBJ2-5
CDR3nt: TGCGCCAGCAGCTTGTGGGGGCCGGGTGAAACCCAGTACTTC
CDR3aa: CASSLWGPGETQYF

len: 15
v_gene: TRBV5-6
d_gene: TRBD1
abundance: .
j_gene: TRBJ2-5
CDR3nt: TGTGCCAGCAGCTTGGAGGGACAGGGTGGGGAGACCCAGTACTTC
CDR3aa: CASSLEGQGGETQYF

len: 12
v_gene: TRBV2
d_gene: .
abundance: .
j_gene: TRBJ2-5
CDR3nt: TGTGCCAGCAGGCTCCTACAAGAGACCCAGTACTTC
CDR3aa: CASRLLQETQYF

len: 14
v_gene: TRBV6-5
d_gene: .
abundance: once
j_gene: TRBJ2-3
CDR3nt: TGTGCCAGCAGTATCGTACGGGGGGCTGATACGCAGTATTTT
CDR3aa: CASSIVRGADTQYF

len: 12
v_gene: TRBV5-1
d_gene: .
abundance: .
j_gene: TRBJ2-3
CDR3nt: TGCGCCAGCAGCCCTACTACAGATACGCAGTATTTT
CDR3aa: CASSPTTDTQYF

len: 15
v_gene: TRBV7-8
d_gene: TRBD1
abundance: few
j_gene: TRBJ2-5
CDR3nt: TGTGCCAGCAGCTCCGGGACAGGGGCGGAGGAGACCCAGTACTTC
CDR3aa: CASSSGTGAEETQYF

len: 18
v_gene: TRBV12-5
d_gene: .
abundance: .
j_gene: TRBJ2-5
CDR3nt: TGTGCTAGTGGTTGGGGATATGGGGGGCTGGGGTCCCAAGAGACCCAGTACTTC
CDR3aa: CASGWGYGGLGSQETQYF

len: 13
v_gene: TRBV18
d_gene: .
abundance: .
j_gene: TRBJ1-1
CDR3nt: TGTGCCAGCTCACCAGGGGCAGGAACTGAAGCTTTCTTT
CDR3aa: CASSPGAGTEAFF

len: 16
v_gene: TRBV18
d_gene: .
abundance: .
j_gene: TRBJ2-5
CDR3nt: TGTGCCAGCTCACCATGGGACGGCGCCTCCAGAGAGGCCCAGTACTTC
CDR3aa: CASSPWDGASREAQYF

len: 9
v_gene: TRBV29-1
d_gene: .
abundance: many
j_gene: TRBJ1-2
CDR3nt: TGCAGCGTTGTAAAGGGCTACACCTTC
CDR3aa: CSVVKGYTF

len: 14
v_gene: TRBV7-2
d_gene: TRBD2
abundance: .
j_gene: TRBJ2-7
CDR3nt: TGTGCCAGCAGCCCACCTGAGGCGGGAGGGAAGCAGTACTTC
CDR3aa: CASSPPEAGGKQYF

len: 15
v_gene: TRBV2
d_gene: TRBD1
abundance: .
j_gene: TRBJ2-5
CDR3nt: TGTGCCAGCTCCTCCGGACAGGGATTCCAAGAGACCCAGTACTTC
CDR3aa: CASSSGQGFQETQYF

len: 15
v_gene: TRBV11-3
d_gene: TRBD2
abundance: .
j_gene: TRBJ2-7
CDR3nt: TGTGCCAGCAGCTCAGGACTAGCGGGGAGTAGTGAGCAGTACTTC
CDR3aa: CASSSGLAGSSEQYF

len: 12
v_gene: TRBV7-2
d_gene: .
abundance: .
j_gene: TRBJ2-7
CDR3nt: TGTGCCAGCAGCTTAGTAGGGTACGAGCAGTACTTC
CDR3aa: CASSLVGYEQYF

len: 14
v_gene: TRBV2
d_gene: TRBD1
abundance: .
j_gene: TRBJ2-5
CDR3nt: TGTGCCAGCGCCCCCGGGACAGGGGGAGAGACCCAGTACTTC
CDR3aa: CASAPGTGGETQYF

len: 13
v_gene: TRBV19
d_gene: .
abundance: .
j_gene: TRBJ1-1
CDR3nt: TGTGCCAGTAGTATAGGAACTAACACTGAAGCTTTCTTT
CDR3aa: CASSIGTNTEAFF

len: 12
v_gene: TRBV6-6
d_gene: .
abundance: .
j_gene: TRBJ2-5
CDR3nt: TGTGCCAGCAGTCCGGGGGAAGAGACCCAGTACTTC
CDR3aa: CASSPGEETQYF

len: 17
v_gene: TRBV7-9
d_gene: .
abundance: .
j_gene: TRBJ1-5
CDR3nt: TGTGCCAGCAGCAAAGGGTCGGACCGAGTTGGCAATCAGCCCCAGCATTTT
CDR3aa: CASSKGSDRVGNQPQHF

len: 15
v_gene: TRBV5-4
d_gene: .
abundance: .
j_gene: TRBJ2-1
CDR3nt: TGTGCCAGCAGCCCGACTCCTAGCTCCTACAATGAGCAGTTCTTC
CDR3aa: CASSPTPSSYNEQFF

len: 15
v_gene: TRBV5-6
d_gene: TRBD2
abundance: .
j_gene: TRBJ2-7
CDR3nt: TGTGCCAGCAGCCCTGCTAGCGGGAGCTCCTACGAGCAGTACTTC
CDR3aa: CASSPASGSSYEQYF

len: 14
v_gene: TRBV5-4
d_gene: .
abundance: .
j_gene: TRBJ1-1
CDR3nt: TGTGCCAGCAGCTTACAGACCGTGAACACTGAAGCTTTCTTT
CDR3aa: CASSLQTVNTEAFF

len: 16
v_gene: TRBV13
d_gene: .
abundance: many
j_gene: TRBJ1-3
CDR3nt: TGTGCCAGCAGCTGGTCCATGGACCGGAGTCGAAACACCATATATTTT
CDR3aa: CASSWSMDRSRNTIYF

len: 14
v_gene: TRBV2
d_gene: .
abundance: once
j_gene: TRBJ2-2
CDR3nt: TGTGCCAGCAGTGACAGGAGAACCACCGGGGAGCTGTTTTTT
CDR3aa: CASSDRRTTGELFF

len: 14
v_gene: TRBV4-2
d_gene: TRBD2
abundance: once
j_gene: TRBJ2-1
CDR3nt: TGTGCCAGCACCACCAGGGGACTAGCGGGGGAGCAGTTCTTC
CDR3aa: CASTTRGLAGEQFF

len: 17
v_gene: TRBV7-3
d_gene: .
abundance: few
j_gene: TRBJ2-1
CDR3nt: TGTGCCAGCAGCTTAACCGCCGGGGGACCCGACTACAATGAGCAGTTCTTC
CDR3aa: CASSLTAGGPDYNEQFF

len: 17
v_gene: TRBV4-3
d_gene: .
abundance: .
j_gene: TRBJ2-2
CDR3nt: TGCGCCAGCAGCCAATACATAATCGGCGGGTCTACCGGGGAGCTGTTTTTT
CDR3aa: CASSQYIIGGSTGELFF

len: 14
v_gene: TRBV5-4
d_gene: TRBD2
abundance: .
j_gene: TRBJ2-3
CDR3nt: TGTGCCAGCAGTCCTAGCGGCAAGACAGATACGCAGTATTTT
CDR3aa: CASSPSGKTDTQYF

len: 13
v_gene: TRBV18
d_gene: TRBD1
abundance: .
j_gene: TRBJ1-1
CDR3nt: TGTGCCAGCTCACAGACAGGGGGCACTGAAGCTTTCTTT
CDR3aa: CASSQTGGTEAFF

len: 15
v_gene: TRBV2
d_gene: TRBD1
abundance: .
j_gene: TRBJ1-1
CDR3nt: TGTGCCAGCAGTGGGTTTAAGACAGGGGGCACTGAAGCTTTCTTT
CDR3aa: CASSGFKTGGTEAFF

len: 15
v_gene: TRBV5-1
d_gene: .
abundance: .
j_gene: TRBJ2-7
CDR3nt: TGCGCCAGCAGCGCCGGGACCGCAAGCGACCGCGAGCAGTACTTC
CDR3aa: CASSAGTASDREQYF

len: 16
v_gene: TRBV19
d_gene: TRBD2
abundance: .
j_gene: TRBJ2-7
CDR3nt: TGTGCCAGTAGTATAGTTGCGACTAGCGGGAGCTACGAGCAGTACTTC
CDR3aa: CASSIVATSGSYEQYF

len: 13
v_gene: TRBV19
d_gene: .
abundance: .
j_gene: TRBJ1-4
CDR3nt: TGTGCCATTCGTGGGAGATGGAATGAAAAACTGTTTTTT
CDR3aa: CAIRGRWNEKLFF

len: 15
v_gene: TRBV7-8
d_gene: .
abundance: .
j_gene: TRBJ2-7
CDR3nt: TGTGCCAGCAGCCCGATAGAGGGATACTACTCCGAGCAGTACTTC
CDR3aa: CASSPIEGYYSEQYF

len: 16
v_gene: TRBV19
d_gene: TRBD2
abundance: once
j_gene: TRBJ2-1
CDR3nt: TGTGCCAGTAGTATCTGGGCTAGCGGGAAGGACAATGAGCAGTTCTTC
CDR3aa: CASSIWASGKDNEQFF

len: 18
v_gene: TRBV18
d_gene: TRBD2
abundance: many
j_gene: TRBJ2-7
CDR3nt: TGTGCCAGCTCACCGGGACTAGCGCCTGTCCTGAAATCCTACGAGCAGTACTTC
CDR3aa: CASSPGLAPVLKSYEQYF

len: 16
v_gene: TRBV4-2
d_gene: TRBD1
abundance: .
j_gene: TRBJ1-6
CDR3nt: TGTGCCAGCAGCCAAGGCGAGGGACAGGGGATGACACCCCTCCACTTT
CDR3aa: CASSQGEGQGMTPLHF

len: 15
v_gene: TRBV6-5
d_gene: .
abundance: .
j_gene: TRBJ2-7
CDR3nt: TGTGCCAGCAGTCCATCCCCTGCACGCTCCTACGAGCAGTACTTC
CDR3aa: CASSPSPARSYEQYF

len: 15
v_gene: TRBV28
d_gene: TRBD1
abundance: .
j_gene: TRBJ1-2
CDR3nt: TGTGCCAGCAGTTTATCTACAGGGGGTTACTATGGCTACACCTTC
CDR3aa: CASSLSTGGYYGYTF

len: 14
v_gene: TRBV19
d_gene: TRBD1
abundance: .
j_gene: TRBJ2-4
CDR3nt: TGTGCCAGTAGTAGAGGGGGCAGGGACCACATTCAGTACTTC
CDR3aa: CASSRGGRDHIQYF

len: 11
v_gene: TRBV6-1
d_gene: .
abundance: many
j_gene: TRBJ2-7
CDR3nt: TGTGCCAGCAGGGGTCACTACGAGCAGTACTTC
CDR3aa: CASRGHYEQYF

len: 12
v_gene: TRBV4-1
d_gene: .
abundance: few
j_gene: TRBJ2-2
CDR3nt: TGCGCCAGCAGGGGTTGGACCGGGGAGCTGTTTTTT
CDR3aa: CASRGWTGELFF